The sequence of this T cell receptor (beta chain) was determined in a study of Ad26.COV2.S vaccination and SARS-CoV-2 variants (dated by TCRdb to the early 2020s). Describing the broader study: Vaccine-arm donors came from COV1001, a multicentre, randomized, double-blind, placebo-controlled phase I-IIa trial of Ad26.COV2.S in healthy adults. Ad26.COV2.S was given intramuscularly at 5x10^10 or 1x10^11 viral particles, as a single shot or as two shots 56 days apart. Sequencing of the TCRbeta repertoire served to evaluate the specificity and breadth of SARS-CoV-2-reactive T cell receptors following Ad26.COV2.S vaccination. A total of 32 samples were included in the TCR-sequenced set, comprising some 20 Ad26.COV2.S vaccine recipients, 5 placebo recipients and 8 SARS-CoV-2 convalescent individuals. Trial participants were randomized into five groups of five, in which low-dose or high-dose Ad26.COV2.S was given once or twice, or placebo was given on both occasions. Throughout the experiments and outcome assessment, investigators stayed blinded to trial group allocation.

On this clone: Its antigen is not yet known. Base qualities are not recorded, but no much larger clone differs from it by a single base.

This specimen's treatment or condition label, per the study, means: 15 to 20 received Ad26.COV2.S at low or high dose, single or two shots; roughly 5 received placebo; per-sample allocation not given. For vaccine and placebo recipients, the sequenced repertoires came from samples collected on day 63 after the first injection. Between 29 July and 7 August 2020, Cohort 1b enrolled around 25 adults aged 18-55 years at one site in Boston, USA. Ad26.COV2.S was a replication-incompetent adenovirus type 26 vector expressing a prefusion-stabilized SARS-CoV-2 spike protein from the original Wuhan strain. Beyond this particular receptor, the publication reports: Compared with placebo recipients, Ad26.COV2.S recipients showed higher spike-specific TCR breadth (P = 0.0014). After vaccination, substantial breadth of spike-specific CD8+ and CD4+ T cell responses was reported. The study lacked the statistical power to compare responses across vaccine doses or regimens. Vaccine and placebo recipients had comparable non-spike TCR breadth, which fits with the vaccine containing only spike. The authors noted that the TCR breadth and depth analyses may have underestimated total T cell responses.

TCRbeta CDR3 regions were sequenced with the immunoSEQ Assay. After extraction, genomic DNA underwent amplification by bias-controlled multiplex PCR, followed by high-throughput sequencing. The paper's processing steps were these. Collapsing and filtering of sequences were performed to quantify the absolute abundance of each unique TCRbeta CDR3 region. T cell fraction was estimated by normalizing TCRbeta template counts to usable DNA, with usable DNA measured through amplification of reference genes found in all nucleated cells. Repertoire TCRs were annotated as SARS-CoV-2-specific by exact matching of V gene, CDR3 amino acid sequence and J gene to a known reactive TCR set. The reference SARS-CoV-2 TCR set was derived from MIRA and filtered for enrichment in COVID-19-positive ImmuneCODE repertoires, a step that removed public or cross-reactive TCRs. Using the MIRA antigens, annotated TCRs were further analysed by specific ORF or by position within an ORF. Depth was the summed frequency of annotated unique rearrangements, while breadth was defined as annotated unique rearrangements over total unique productive rearrangements. Group comparisons of TCR breadth used two-sided Wilcoxon rank-sum tests. TCRdb mirrors the immuneACCESS table, restricted to in-frame sequences. Some clones are absent from its copies; in checked studies, under half trace to an unresolved V gene, and the reason for the others is unknown. Clone size and the V and J calls come from that table; the DNA yielded D and trimming. Present in this sample are around 340,000 clones, about 87% of which were seen just once. Of the sample, roughly 6% is held by the ten largest clones.

Cut back by 6 bases and 7 bases, the V and J ends lie 16 bases apart. The germline V gene encodes CDR1 MRHNA and CDR2 SNTAGT. Measured from the cysteine to the phenylalanine, the CDR3 is 13 residues long. Left in the record is the CDR3 DNA by itself, 39 bases read in frame from the first base. Sequenced here: peripheral blood, sampled in a trial of Ad26.COV2.S vaccine versus placebo. The chain employs TRBV6-4 and TRBJ2-7, with the D call tentatively TRBD1 or TRBD2, each fitting 5 bases. The receptor was derived from a person aged 18-65 years who received the Ad26.COV2.S COVID-19 vaccine or a placebo. The bases read TGTGCCAGCAGCTCCGGGACCGAGCGTGAGCAGTACTTC. This codes for CASSSGTEREQYF.